The 2 T cell receptor beta chains below all came from one sample that was sequenced in a study of Ad26.COV2.S vaccination and SARS-CoV-2 variants. The table came from immunoSEQ multiplex PCR; TCRdb's copy has only in-frame clones and leaves some out. The sample shows about 680,000 clones, roughly 90% of them seen only once. Treatment of the sample: some 20 received Ad26.COV2.S at low or high dose, single or two shots; a few received placebo; per-sample allocation not given. Samples came from day 63 after the first vaccine or placebo injection. The sequenced sample was peripheral blood, obtained in a trial of Ad26.COV2.S vaccine versus placebo. The source is a person between 18 and 65 years old who received the Ad26.COV2.S COVID-19 vaccine or a placebo.

The chain is built from TRBV4-3 and TRBJ1-2; 8 positions match TRBD1. Germline lookup yields CDR1 LGHNA and CDR2 YSLEER. This CDR3 spans 14 amino acids. V lost 4 bases, J lost 7 bases, and 8 bases stayed unmatched. CDR3 loop: CASSPDREGLGYTF. CDR3 DNA sequence: TGCGCCAGCAGCCCGGACAGGGAAGGGCTTGGCTACACCTTC.

This clone came up once. This chain connects TRBV5-1 to TRBJ2-5; possible D gene TRBD1, 5 bases. The length of the CDR3 is 15 residues. In germline, CDR1 is SGHRS, CDR2 YFSETQ. The V end lost 4 bases, the J end lost 7 bases, and 20 bases lay between the germline ends. The CDR3 DNA is TGCGCCAGCAGCCCACCGGACGGCCCCCAGGGGACCCAGTACTTC. Translation gives CASSPPDGPQGTQYF.